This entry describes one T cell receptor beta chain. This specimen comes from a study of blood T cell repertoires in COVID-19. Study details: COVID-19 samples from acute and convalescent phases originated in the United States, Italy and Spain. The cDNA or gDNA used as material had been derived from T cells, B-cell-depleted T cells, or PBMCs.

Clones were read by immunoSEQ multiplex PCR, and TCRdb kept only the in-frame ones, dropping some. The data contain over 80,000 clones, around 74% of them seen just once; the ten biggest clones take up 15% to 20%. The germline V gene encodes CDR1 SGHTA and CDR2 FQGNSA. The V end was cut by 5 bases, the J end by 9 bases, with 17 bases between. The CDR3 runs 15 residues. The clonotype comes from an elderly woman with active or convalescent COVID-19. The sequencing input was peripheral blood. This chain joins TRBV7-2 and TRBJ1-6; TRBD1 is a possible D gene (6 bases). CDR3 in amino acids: CASSQGTGKGSPLHF. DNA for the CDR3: TGTGCCAGCAGCCAGGGGACGGGGAAAGGTTCACCCCTCCACTTT.